The sequence of this TCR beta chain was determined in a study of monozygotic twins with inflammatory bowel disease. A template switching step added UMIs, each with a 6-nucleotide sample barcode. TCRdb re-called the 5' RACE reads and catalogs CDR3 proteins one per entry, DNA excluded. The sample holds about 380,000 distinct CDR3 sequences. Germline V gene data show CDR1 as KGHSH and CDR2 as LQKENI. This CDR3 is built from 13 residues. This sequence originates from a human donor with ulcerative colitis or Crohn's disease, or a healthy co-twin of an affected twin (not recorded which). The chain carries TRBV18 and TRBJ2-2. The sample comprised blood. Here the CDR3 reads CASSADLTGELFF.